This record concerns one T cell receptor (beta chain) sequence. V was trimmed by 1 base and J by 2 bases, leaving 9 bases between them. The germline gives CDR1 LGHNA, CDR2 YNFKEQ. CDR3 length: 14 amino acids. This sample stems from a study of control samples from healthy donors and cancer patients. Sequencing used immunoSEQ multiplex PCR; TCRdb keeps in-frame clones, though not all of them. The sample has roughly 100,000 clones; 75% to 90% are singletons. The receptor was isolated from a man aged 25 to 45 in good health. What was sequenced was blood. The V call is TRBV4-2, the J call TRBJ2-7; no reliable D call. The CDR3 loop is CASSQGHTTYEQYF. The DNA for the CDR3 is TGTGCCAGCAGCCAAGGTCACACTACCTACGAGCAGTACTTC.